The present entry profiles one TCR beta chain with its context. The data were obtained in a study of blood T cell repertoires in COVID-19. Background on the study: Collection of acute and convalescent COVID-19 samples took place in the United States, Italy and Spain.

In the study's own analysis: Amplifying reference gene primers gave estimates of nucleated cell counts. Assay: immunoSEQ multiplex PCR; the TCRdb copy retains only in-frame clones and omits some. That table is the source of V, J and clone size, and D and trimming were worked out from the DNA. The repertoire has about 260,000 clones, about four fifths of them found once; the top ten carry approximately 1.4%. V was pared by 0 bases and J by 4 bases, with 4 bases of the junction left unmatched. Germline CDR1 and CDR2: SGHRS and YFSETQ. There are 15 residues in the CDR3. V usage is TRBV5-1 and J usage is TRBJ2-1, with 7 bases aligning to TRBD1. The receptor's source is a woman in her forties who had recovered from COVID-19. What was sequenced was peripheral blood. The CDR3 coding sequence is TGCGCCAGCAGCTTGGGACAGGGCCCTTACAATGAGCAGTTCTTC. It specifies CASSLGQGPYNEQFF.